The T cell receptor (beta chain) described here comes from a study of blood T cells in healthy people across ages. A second PCR of about 7 to 12 cycles used a sample-barcoded 5' primer and a J-beta primer mix. TCRdb re-called the 5' RACE reads through MiXCR, storing one row per CDR3 protein. The sample lists around 1.5 million distinct CDR3 sequences; roughly 59% were seen once. This CDR3 is built from 14 residues. V lost 1 base, J lost 5 bases, and 10 bases lay in between. CDR1 and CDR2 from the germline V gene are SGHNT and YENEEA. The sequence derives from a man aged 18 to 29 in good health. Sequencing was performed on blood. The chain carries TRBV11-3 and TRBJ2-3; D not certain. CDR3 loop: CASSLGGKGDTQYF. In DNA form, the CDR3 reads TGTGCCAGCAGCTTAGGTGGAAAGGGAGATACGCAGTATTTT.